The rows below give T cell receptor beta chains drawn from one sample of a study of CD8 T cells in ankylosing spondylitis. TCRdb itself ran the 5' RACE reads through MiXCR, one entry per CDR3 protein. Among hundreds of thousands of distinct CDR3 sequences listed, over 8.5% were seen once. Input material: blood, either unsorted or a sorted T cell fraction (not recorded which). These receptors were taken from a male donor with ankylosing spondylitis or in good health (not recorded which). CDR3s include the opening cysteine and the closing phenylalanine or tryptophan. Expanded clones get a size class; other rows say once, few or many, or leave the size out.

V,J,size,CDR3
TRBV7-2,TRBJ2-1,many,CASSLVVANEQFF
TRBV6-2/TRBV6-3,TRBJ2-2,many,CASSYDGGSGELFF
TRBV3-1,TRBJ2-5,NA,CASSHGASVQETQYF
TRBV20-1,TRBJ2-1,many,CSARDGAGLEQFF
TRBV4-1,TRBJ2-5,few,CASSLYPPGQTQETQYF
TRBV7-6,TRBJ2-3,NA,CASSAGLAGPRSDTQYF
TRBV24-1,TRBJ2-2,NA,CATSEGARDTGELFF
TRBV20-1,TRBJ1-6,many,CSARQGASYNSPLHF
TRBV2,TRBJ2-7,many,CASRGTGPYEQYF
TRBV12-3/TRBV12-4,TRBJ1-4,many,CASSLRGASEKLFF
TRBV5-4,TRBJ1-2,many,CASSLGAQGASGYTF
TRBV5-1,TRBJ2-5,many,CASTPGSGRFSETQYF
TRBV27,TRBJ2-7,many,CASSPPGVSYEQYF
TRBV5-4,TRBJ1-1,many,CASSLAFGGPGEAFF
TRBV6-2/TRBV6-3,TRBJ2-2,many,CASSYSTGPLVGELFF
TRBV15,TRBJ1-1,many,CATSRDGGPGTEAFF
TRBV6-1,TRBJ1-2,many,CASTRGLSYGYTF
TRBV20-1,TRBJ2-5,many,CSASVGLAPRYETQYF
TRBV10-3,TRBJ2-7,many,CAISGLYLEQYF
TRBV5-1,TRBJ1-4,many,CASCPGQTNEKLFF
TRBV20-1,TRBJ1-5,many,CSTQDQGGDQPQHF
TRBV11-2,TRBJ2-7,few,CASSLRGEGLAHARATYEQYF
TRBV11-2,TRBJ2-3,many,CASSPTGLAGVGEDTQYF
TRBV20-1,TRBJ2-5,NA,CSGIKTVRETQYF
TRBV5-1,TRBJ1-1,many,CASSLEPGRNTEAFF
TRBV3-1,TRBJ1-1,many,CASSQPSGRERHRNTEAFF
TRBV20-1,TRBJ2-6,many,CSAPGQDSGANVLTF
TRBV7-2,TRBJ2-1,NA,CASSPRTSEHEQFF
TRBV20-1,TRBJ1-2,many,CSARSRGDYGYTF
TRBV15,TRBJ1-5,many,CATSPGNQPQHF
TRBV7-9,TRBJ1-2,NA,CASIEQGSNYGYTF
TRBV4-2,TRBJ1-2,many,CASSQALGQSNYGYTF
TRBV10-3,TRBJ2-1,many,CAIKEERVHNEQFF
TRBV20-1,TRBJ1-1,many,CSGREDFEAFF
TRBV14,TRBJ2-1,many,CASTDRSRSNEQFF
TRBV11-2,TRBJ1-2,many,CASSPSAAIFYGYTF
TRBV5-1,TRBJ2-1,many,CASSLMQGGEQFF
TRBV5-6,TRBJ1-4,many,CASSFTGPGQKLFF
TRBV27,TRBJ1-5,many,CASRPASGGQPQHF
TRBV7-2,TRBJ2-7,NA,CASSLQGQHYEQYF
TRBV18,TRBJ1-5,many,CASSPSTDQPQHF
TRBV20-1,TRBJ2-7,many,CSAFAGRLSEQYF
TRBV29-1,TRBJ2-5,many,CSVVIPVQETQYF
TRBV6-2/TRBV6-3,TRBJ2-5,few,CASIMRTTEETQYF
TRBV13,TRBJ1-5,many,CASSTRGGNQPQHF
TRBV6-2/TRBV6-3,TRBJ2-2,many,CASRRLGLDTGELFF
TRBV7-2,TRBJ1-1,many,CASSSHPGTPFGAFF
TRBV6-5,TRBJ2-5,many,CASSYLASGGETQYF
TRBV7-2,TRBJ2-2,many,CASSLDGLNTGELFF
TRBV5-4,TRBJ2-1,few,CASSSVKTGGPKSYNEQFF
TRBV5-1,TRBJ2-7,many,CASSFEGFEQYF
TRBV18,TRBJ1-4,many,CASSPNWESTNEKLFF
TRBV10-3,TRBJ1-5,many,CAIGLTNSNQPQHF